Listed below are T cell receptor beta chains from one sample, sequenced in a study of CD8+ T cells in alopecia areata. Clones were sequenced by immunoSEQ multiplex PCR, and TCRdb holds only the in-frame ones, with some missing. The sample carries about 200,000 clones, roughly three fifths recorded once. Sequences were derived from CD4+ T cells sorted from blood, sampled at week 4, from a patient treated with tofacitinib. The origin of the receptors is a human donor with alopecia areata. CDR3s include the opening cysteine and the closing phenylalanine or tryptophan.

V gene	J gene	CDR3 protein
TRBV19	TRBJ2-1	CASSPFRPGLVPEQFF
TRBV7-6	TRBJ2-5	CASSLGLGTGETQYF
TRBV6-5	TRBJ1-5	CASSSLTNQPQHF
TRBV19	TRBJ2-3	CASSPLVFDTQYF
TRBV18	TRBJ1-1	CASSPKSLLGWNTEAFF
TRBV29-1	TRBJ2-3	CSVSGRSTDTQYF
TRBV4-2	TRBJ1-3	CASSQPGRAAGNTIYF
TRBV5-4	TRBJ2-1	CASSSGGGIYNEQFF
TRBV7-9	TRBJ1-6	CASSLDPNSPLHF
TRBV5-1	TRBJ2-3	CASSLEGMDPDTQYF
TRBV5-1	TRBJ1-2	CASSGGQGNGYTF
TRBV7-2	TRBJ1-1	CASSLIQAGTIRLNTEAFF
TRBV7-2	TRBJ1-5	CASSLAGGSNQPQHF
TRBV28	TRBJ2-2	CASMAGNSGELFF
TRBV28	TRBJ1-1	CASPPAGKNTEAFF
TRBV25-1	TRBJ1-4	CASTATGINEKLFF
TRBV4-2	TRBJ1-6	CASSQDSRGPYNSPLHF
TRBV5-1	TRBJ1-3	CASSEGTDGNTIYF
TRBV30	TRBJ2-1	CAWAGYNEQFF
TRBV5-5	TRBJ1-2	CASSSTTGRYGYTF
TRBV25-1	TRBJ2-7	CASSGGQGGEQYF
TRBV29-1	TRBJ2-3	CSVEDLASGATDTQYF
TRBV7-8	TRBJ1-6	CASSLDAGTNNSPLHF
TRBV29-1	TRBJ2-1	CSVDTSGAYNEQFF
TRBV27	TRBJ2-5	CASSSQGQETQYF
TRBV5-1	TRBJ2-5	CASSRDSQETQYF
TRBV29-1	TRBJ1-2	CSSRPTGSYGYTF
TRBV6-5	TRBJ2-2	CASSPFRGDTGELFF
TRBV7-9	TRBJ1-6	CASSPARGRNSPLHF
TRBV11-2	TRBJ1-2	CASSLGDSYGYTF
TRBV28	TRBJ2-2	CATRRDSGTGELFF
TRBV7-2	TRBJ2-7	CASSLESGNYEQYF